These 16 T cell receptor beta chains originate from one sample sequenced in a study of blood T cell repertoires in COVID-19. Data came from immunoSEQ multiplex PCR; TCRdb stores just in-frame clones and leaves some out. This table has about 140,000 clones, roughly four fifths appearing once. The specimen sequenced was peripheral blood. The receptors stem from a woman in her fifties or sixties with acute or convalescent COVID-19.

The chain joins TRBV5-1 to TRBJ2-3; 11 nucleotides line up with TRBD2. Losses at the gene ends were 3 bases for V and 3 bases for J; bases not matched to a gene: 3. Looked up from germline, CDR1 is SGHRS and CDR2 is YFSETQ. The CDR3 loop spans 15 amino acids. The CDR3 here is CASSSGTSGTDTQYF. The CDR3 region has the DNA TGCGCCAGCAGCTCCGGGACTAGCGGAACAGATACGCAGTATTTT.

The rearrangement joins TRBV6-4 to TRBJ2-1, with D perhaps TRBD2 (6 bases). The germline gives CDR1 MRHNA, CDR2 SNTAGT. The V end was cut by 6 bases, the J end by 4 bases, with 16 bases between. This CDR3 comprises 15 residues. The CDR3 sequence: CASSEDAGWYNEQFF. In DNA, the CDR3 is TGTGCCAGCAGCGAAGACGCGGGGTGGTACAATGAGCAGTTCTTC.

This chain connects TRBV7-6 to TRBJ2-3; tentative D call: TRBD2 (6 bases). V was clipped by 0 bases and J by 4 bases, with 11 bases between them. CDR3 length: 15 amino acids. The V gene's germline CDR1 is SGHVS and CDR2 FNYEAQ. Written as DNA, the CDR3 is TGTGCCAGCAGCTTAGCGGGAGGATCTCCAGATACGCAGTATTTT. Translating it yields CASSLAGGSPDTQYF.

The rearrangement links TRBV10-3 to TRBJ1-2; D gene uncertain. Trimming took off 8 bases at V and 3 bases at J, with 7 bases between the two ends. This CDR3 region has 11 residues. CDR1 is ENHRY, CDR2 SYGVKD, per germline. CDR3 residues: CAIPRDYGYTF. The CDR3 DNA reads TGTGCCATCCCCCGGGACTATGGCTACACCTTC.

V and J are TRBV10-1 and TRBJ2-3; tentatively, D is TRBD2 (6 bases). Per the germline V gene, CDR1 is WNHNN and CDR2 is SYGVQD (reference sequence). This CDR3 spans 15 amino acids. Trimming removed 8 bases at V and 6 bases at J, with 21 bases between. The CDR3 spells CASSAGGTTGDTQYF. CDR3 coding DNA: TGCGCCAGCTCCGCAGGAGGGACCACGGGTGATACGCAGTATTTT.

V gene TRBV10-3 combines with J gene TRBJ2-5; 8 bases match TRBD2. The junction had 2 bases not matched to a gene; V was cut back by 1 base and J by 1 base. This CDR3 spans 15 amino acids. CDR1 and CDR2 (germline): ENHRY, SYGVKD. CDR3 DNA sequence: TGTGCCATCAGTGAGTGGAGCGGGAGCCAAGAGACCCAGTACTTC. Its translation is CAISEWSGSQETQYF.

The V and J genes are TRBV7-9 and TRBJ2-5; 8 nucleotides match TRBD2. CDR1 is SEHNR and CDR2 is FQNEAQ in the germline V gene (reference sequence). J was trimmed by 7 bases and V by 0 bases; bases with no gene match: 10. This CDR3 spans 16 amino acids. The CDR3 DNA is TGTGCCAGCAGCTTAGCAGCGGGACTAGTTTTGGGGACCCAGTACTTC. It is translated as CASSLAAGLVLGTQYF.

The rearrangement uses TRBV4-1 and TRBJ1-3, with D perhaps TRBD1 (5 bases). Germline loops: CDR1 MGHRA, CDR2 YSYEKL. The CDR3 length is 17 residues. V dropped 1 base and J dropped 2 bases, with 15 bases sitting between them. The CDR3 DNA follows: TGCGCCAGCAGCCAAGTCTGGGGGACTGCAGCTGGAAACACCATATATTTT. Its translation: CASSQVWGTAAGNTIYF.

The V and J genes are TRBV20-1 and TRBJ2-7; D might be TRBD2 (7 bases). In germline, CDR1 is DFQATT, CDR2 SNEGSKA (reference sequence). CDR3 length equals 14 residues. Deletions cut 5 bases from V and 5 bases from J, with 19 bases between. As DNA, the CDR3 is TGCAGTGCTGGTGGGTGGGGGGGCTTTAACGAGCAGTACTTC. This encodes CSAGGWGGFNEQYF.

The V call is TRBV2, the J call TRBJ1-5, with D possibly TRBD1 on 5 matching bases. CDR3 size: 15 residues. Between the trimmed V and J ends, which lost 7 bases and 6 bases, there was a span of 19 bases. Germline CDR1 SNHLY, CDR2 FYNNEI. In DNA form, the CDR3 reads TGTGCCAGCACCTCAACGGGGGGATCTGGTCAGCCCCAGCATTTT. Protein sequence: CASTSTGGSGQPQHF.

This chain links TRBV6-5 with TRBJ2-7, with 8 bases fitting TRBD1. This CDR3 has 14 residues. The trim removed 6 bases at V and 5 bases at J, leaving 9 bases unmatched. Germline V lookup: CDR1 MNHEY, CDR2 SVGAGI. The CDR3 loop is CASRATGVGNEQYF. In nucleotides, the CDR3 is TGTGCCAGCAGGGCGACAGGGGTCGGCAACGAGCAGTACTTC.

The chain employs TRBV14 and TRBJ1-4, with D maybe TRBD1 (6 bases). Germline values: CDR1 SGHDN, CDR2 FVKESK. V lost 1 base and J lost 1, with 13 bases in between. The CDR3 runs 17 residues. DNA of the CDR3: TGTGCCAGCAGCCAAGGACAGGCCCGAAGAACTAATGAAAAACTGTTTTTT. Translated: CASSQGQARRTNEKLFF.

This rearrangement joins TRBV13 to TRBJ2-1, with 8 bases identical to TRBD2. Germline V gene lookup returns CDR1 PRHDT and CDR2 FYEKMQ (reference sequence). The CDR3 is 15 residues long. J lost 3 bases, V lost 7 bases, and 8 bases had no gene match. The CDR3 sequence: CASTFRGRRYNEQFF. For the CDR3, the DNA is TGTGCCAGCACCTTCCGCGGGAGGCGCTACAATGAGCAGTTCTTC.

The chain recombines TRBV10-3 with TRBJ1-6; D gene unclear. The germline V and J ends were trimmed by 5 bases and 0 bases, with 11 bases remaining between them. CDR3 length equals 16 residues. Germline values: CDR1 ENHRY, CDR2 SYGVKD. The CDR3 sequence: CAISRTGSSYNSPLHF. CDR3 DNA sequence: TGTGCCATCAGTCGGACGGGGAGCTCCTATAATTCACCCCTCCACTTT.

The chain has TRBV12-3 or TRBV12-4 and TRBJ2-5; tentative D call: TRBD1 (7 bases). This CDR3 is built from 13 residues. Trimming shortened V by 5 bases and J by 5 bases, and 12 bases separated the two germline ends. In nucleotides, the CDR3 is TGTGCCAGCAGTCGACAGGGAGGCGAGACCCAGTACTTC. Protein product: CASSRQGGETQYF.

The chain employs TRBV5-6 and TRBJ2-1; 8 positions match TRBD2. The CDR3 is 15 residues long. V trimming: 4 bases; J trimming: 8 bases; junction bases outside the gene matches: 11. Germline CDR1 is SGHDT and CDR2 is YYEEEE. The CDR3 spells CASSRAGVIADEQFF. The CDR3 nucleotides read TGTGCCAGCAGCCGAGCGGGAGTTATTGCCGATGAGCAGTTCTTC.